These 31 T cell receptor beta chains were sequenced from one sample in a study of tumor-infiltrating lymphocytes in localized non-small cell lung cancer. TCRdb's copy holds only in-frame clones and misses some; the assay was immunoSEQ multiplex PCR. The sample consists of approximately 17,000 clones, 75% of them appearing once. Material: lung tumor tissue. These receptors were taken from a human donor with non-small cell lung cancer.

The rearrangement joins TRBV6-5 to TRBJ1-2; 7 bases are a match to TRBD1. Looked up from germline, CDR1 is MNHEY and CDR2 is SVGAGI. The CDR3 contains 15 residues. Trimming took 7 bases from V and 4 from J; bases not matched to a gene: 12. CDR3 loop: CASKPPRQGGYGYTF. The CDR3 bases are TGTGCCAGCAAACCCCCACGACAGGGAGGCTATGGCTACACCTTC.

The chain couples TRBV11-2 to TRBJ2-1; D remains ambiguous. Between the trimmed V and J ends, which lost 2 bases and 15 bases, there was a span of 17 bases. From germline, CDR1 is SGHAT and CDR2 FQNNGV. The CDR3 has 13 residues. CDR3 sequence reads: CASSLTSDRSRFF. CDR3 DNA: TGTGCCAGCAGCTTAACGTCAGACCGGTCAAGGTTCTTC.

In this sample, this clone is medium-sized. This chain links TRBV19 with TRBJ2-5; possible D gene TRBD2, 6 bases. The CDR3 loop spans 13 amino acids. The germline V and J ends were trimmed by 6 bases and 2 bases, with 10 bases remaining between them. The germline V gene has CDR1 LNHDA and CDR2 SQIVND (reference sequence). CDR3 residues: CASRPAGQETQYF. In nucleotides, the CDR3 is TGTGCCAGTAGGCCAGCGGGTCAAGAGACCCAGTACTTC.

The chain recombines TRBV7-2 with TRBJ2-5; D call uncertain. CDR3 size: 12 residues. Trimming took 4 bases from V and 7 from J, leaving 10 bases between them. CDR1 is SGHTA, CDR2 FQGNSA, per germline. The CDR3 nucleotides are TGTGCCAGCAGCTCCGGGTGGGGGACCCAGTACTTC. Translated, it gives CASSSGWGTQYF.

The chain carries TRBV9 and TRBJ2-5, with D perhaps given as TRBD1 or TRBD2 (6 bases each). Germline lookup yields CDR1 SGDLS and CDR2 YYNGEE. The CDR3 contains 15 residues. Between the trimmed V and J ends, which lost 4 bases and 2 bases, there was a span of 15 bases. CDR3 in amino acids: CASSQVQGGQETQYF. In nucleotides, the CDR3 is TGTGCCAGCAGCCAAGTCCAAGGGGGGCAAGAGACCCAGTACTTC.

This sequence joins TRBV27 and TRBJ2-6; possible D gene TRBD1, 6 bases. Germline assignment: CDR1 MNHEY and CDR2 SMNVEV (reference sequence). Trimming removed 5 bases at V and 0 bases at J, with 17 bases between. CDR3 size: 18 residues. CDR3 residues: CASSARGVRISGANVLTF. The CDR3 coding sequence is TGTGCCAGCAGTGCCAGGGGCGTTAGGATCTCTGGGGCCAACGTCCTGACTTTC. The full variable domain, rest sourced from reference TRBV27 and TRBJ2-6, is EAQVTQNPRYLITVTGKKLTVTCSQNMNHEYMSWYRQDPGLGLRQIYYSMNVEVTDKGDVPEGYKVSRKEKRNFPLILESPSPNQTSLYFCASSARGVRISGANVLTFGAGSRLTVL.

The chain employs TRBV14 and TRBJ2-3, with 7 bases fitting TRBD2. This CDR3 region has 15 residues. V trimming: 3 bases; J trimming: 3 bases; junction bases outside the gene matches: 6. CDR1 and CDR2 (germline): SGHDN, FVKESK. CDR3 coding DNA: TGTGCCAGCAGCCACGGACTAGGGGAGACAGATACGCAGTATTTT. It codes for CASSHGLGETDTQYF.

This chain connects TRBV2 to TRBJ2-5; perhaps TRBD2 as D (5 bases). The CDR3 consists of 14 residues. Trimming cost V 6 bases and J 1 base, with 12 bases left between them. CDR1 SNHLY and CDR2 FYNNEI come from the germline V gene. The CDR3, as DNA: TGTGCCAGCAGCCCCGAGCGGCTCCAAGAGACCCAGTACTTC. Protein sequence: CASSPERLQETQYF.

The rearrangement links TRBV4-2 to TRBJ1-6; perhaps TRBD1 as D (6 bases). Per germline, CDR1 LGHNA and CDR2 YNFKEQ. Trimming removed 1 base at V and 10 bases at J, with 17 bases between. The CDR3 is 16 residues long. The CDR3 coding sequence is TGTGCCAGCAGCCAAGCGGAATCAGGGGAGGGATCACCCCTCCACTTT. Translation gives CASSQAESGEGSPLHF.

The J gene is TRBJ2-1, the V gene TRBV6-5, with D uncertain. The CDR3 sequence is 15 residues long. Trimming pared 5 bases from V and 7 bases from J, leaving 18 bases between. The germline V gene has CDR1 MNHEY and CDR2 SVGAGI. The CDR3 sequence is CASSAGPTHVNEQFF. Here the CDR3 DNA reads TGTGCCAGCAGTGCCGGACCCACGCACGTGAATGAGCAGTTCTTC.

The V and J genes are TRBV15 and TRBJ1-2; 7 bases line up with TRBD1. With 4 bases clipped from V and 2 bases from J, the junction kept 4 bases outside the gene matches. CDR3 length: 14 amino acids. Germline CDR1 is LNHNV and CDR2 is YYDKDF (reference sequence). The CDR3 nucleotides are TGTGCCACCAGCATTGGGACAGAAAACTATGGCTACACCTTC. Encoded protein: CATSIGTENYGYTF.

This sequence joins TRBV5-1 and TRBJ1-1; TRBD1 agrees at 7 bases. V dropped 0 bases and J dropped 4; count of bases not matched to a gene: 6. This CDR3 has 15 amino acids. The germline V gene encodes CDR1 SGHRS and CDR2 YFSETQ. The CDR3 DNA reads TGCGCCAGCAGCTTGGGCCCGGGGGACAGCACTGAAGCTTTCTTT. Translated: CASSLGPGDSTEAFF.

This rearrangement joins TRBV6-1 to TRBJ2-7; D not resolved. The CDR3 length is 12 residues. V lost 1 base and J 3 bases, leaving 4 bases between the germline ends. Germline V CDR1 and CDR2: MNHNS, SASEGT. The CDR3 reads CASSEGSYEQYF. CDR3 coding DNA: TGTGCCAGCAGTGAAGGCAGCTACGAGCAGTACTTC.

CDR3 protein: CAIRPTGNTGELFF. The CDR3 DNA is TGTGCCATCAGGCCGACGGGCAACACCGGGGAGCTGTTTTTT. This sequence joins TRBV10-3 and TRBJ2-2; D is ambiguous. V was clipped by 6 bases and J by 2 bases, with 10 bases between them. This CDR3 spans 14 amino acids. CDR1 is ENHRY, CDR2 SYGVKD, per germline.

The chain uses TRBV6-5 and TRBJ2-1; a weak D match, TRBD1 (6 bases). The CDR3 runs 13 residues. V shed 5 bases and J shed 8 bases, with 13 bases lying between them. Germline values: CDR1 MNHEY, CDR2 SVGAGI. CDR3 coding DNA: TGTGCCAGCAGTAATTTGGACAGATATGAGCAGTTCTTC. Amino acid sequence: CASSNLDRYEQFF.

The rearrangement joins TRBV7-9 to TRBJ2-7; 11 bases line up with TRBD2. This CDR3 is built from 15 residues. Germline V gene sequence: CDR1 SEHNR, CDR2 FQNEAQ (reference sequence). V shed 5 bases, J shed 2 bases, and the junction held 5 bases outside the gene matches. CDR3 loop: CASSLTSGGAYEQYF. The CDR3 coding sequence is TGTGCCAGCAGCCTAACTAGCGGGGGAGCCTACGAGCAGTACTTC.

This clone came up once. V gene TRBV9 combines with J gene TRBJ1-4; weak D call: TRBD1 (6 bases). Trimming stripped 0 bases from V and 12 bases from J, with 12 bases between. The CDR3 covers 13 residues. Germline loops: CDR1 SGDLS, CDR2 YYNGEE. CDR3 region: CASSVAEAGELFF. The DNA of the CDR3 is TGTGCCAGCAGCGTAGCCGAAGCAGGGGAACTGTTTTTT.

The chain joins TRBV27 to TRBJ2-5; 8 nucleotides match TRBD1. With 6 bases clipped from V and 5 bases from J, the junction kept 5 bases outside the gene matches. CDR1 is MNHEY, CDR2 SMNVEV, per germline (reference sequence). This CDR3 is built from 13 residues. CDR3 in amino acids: CASSRTGWETQYF. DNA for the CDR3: TGTGCCAGCAGCCGGACAGGGTGGGAGACCCAGTACTTC.

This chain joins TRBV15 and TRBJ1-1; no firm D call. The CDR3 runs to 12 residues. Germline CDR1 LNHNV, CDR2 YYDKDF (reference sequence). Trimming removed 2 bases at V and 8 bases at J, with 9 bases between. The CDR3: CATSRRGSEAFF. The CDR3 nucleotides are TGTGCCACCAGCAGACGAGGATCGGAAGCTTTCTTT.

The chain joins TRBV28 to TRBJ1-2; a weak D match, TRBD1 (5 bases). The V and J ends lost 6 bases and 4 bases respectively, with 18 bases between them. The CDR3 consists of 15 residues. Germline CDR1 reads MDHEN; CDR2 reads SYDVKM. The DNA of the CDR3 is TGTGCCAGCAGCTGGGCCCTAGGGGTTACCTATGGCTACACCTTC. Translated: CASSWALGVTYGYTF.

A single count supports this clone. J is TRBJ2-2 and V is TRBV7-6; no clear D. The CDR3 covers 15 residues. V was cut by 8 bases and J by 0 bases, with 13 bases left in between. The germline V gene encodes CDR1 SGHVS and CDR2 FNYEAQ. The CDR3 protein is CASGPRRPNTGELFF. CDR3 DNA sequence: TGTGCCAGCGGTCCGCGGAGACCGAACACCGGGGAGCTGTTTTTT.

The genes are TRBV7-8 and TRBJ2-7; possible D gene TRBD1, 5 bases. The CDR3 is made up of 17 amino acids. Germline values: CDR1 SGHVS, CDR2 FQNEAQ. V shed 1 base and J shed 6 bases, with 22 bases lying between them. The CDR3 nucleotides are TGTGCCAGCAGCTTAGTCAGGGCCTATACGTTGGTTGCCGAGCAGTACTTC. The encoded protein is CASSLVRAYTLVAEQYF. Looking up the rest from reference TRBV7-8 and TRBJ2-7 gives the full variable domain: GAGVSQSPRYKVAKRGQDVALRCDPISGHVSLFWYQQALGQGPEFLTYFQNEAQLDKSGLPSDRFFAERPEGSVSTLKIQRTQQEDSAVYLCASSLVRAYTLVAEQYFGPGTRLTVT.

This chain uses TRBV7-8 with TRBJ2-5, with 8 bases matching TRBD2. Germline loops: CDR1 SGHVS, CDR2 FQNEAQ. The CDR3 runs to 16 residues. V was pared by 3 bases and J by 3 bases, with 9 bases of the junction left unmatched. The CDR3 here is CASSFTGTSSEETQYF. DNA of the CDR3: TGTGCCAGCAGCTTTACCGGGACTAGTTCAGAAGAGACCCAGTACTTC.

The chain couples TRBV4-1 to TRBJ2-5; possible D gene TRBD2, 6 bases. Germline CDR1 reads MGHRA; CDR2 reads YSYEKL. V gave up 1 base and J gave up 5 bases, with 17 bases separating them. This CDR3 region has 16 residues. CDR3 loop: CASSQAGGLRWETQYF. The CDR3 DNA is TGCGCCAGCAGCCAAGCCGGGGGACTTAGGTGGGAGACCCAGTACTTC.

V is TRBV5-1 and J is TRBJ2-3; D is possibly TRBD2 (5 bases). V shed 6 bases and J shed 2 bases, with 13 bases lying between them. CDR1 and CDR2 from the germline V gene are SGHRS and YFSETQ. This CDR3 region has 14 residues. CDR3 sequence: CASNGDNPTDTQYF. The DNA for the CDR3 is TGCGCCAGCAACGGGGATAATCCCACAGATACGCAGTATTTT.

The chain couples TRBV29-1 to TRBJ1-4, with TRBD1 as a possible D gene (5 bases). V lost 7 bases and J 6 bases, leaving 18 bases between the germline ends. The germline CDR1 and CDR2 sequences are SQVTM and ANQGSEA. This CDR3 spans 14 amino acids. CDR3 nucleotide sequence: TGCAGCGCGGTGGGTGCCGGGACGGATGAAAAACTGTTTTTT. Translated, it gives CSAVGAGTDEKLFF.

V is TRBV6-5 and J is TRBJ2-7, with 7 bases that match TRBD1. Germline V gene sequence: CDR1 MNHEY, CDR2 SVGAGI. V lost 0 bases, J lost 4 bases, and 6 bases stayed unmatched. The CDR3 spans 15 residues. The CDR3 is CASSYSKGRGYEQYF. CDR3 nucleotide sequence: TGTGCCAGCAGTTACTCGAAAGGCAGGGGGTACGAGCAGTACTTC.

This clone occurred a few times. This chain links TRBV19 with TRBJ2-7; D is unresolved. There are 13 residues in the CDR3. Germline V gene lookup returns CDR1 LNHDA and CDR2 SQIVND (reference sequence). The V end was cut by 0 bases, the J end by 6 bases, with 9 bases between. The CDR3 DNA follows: TGTGCCAGTAGTATAGACGGGTGGGGCGAGCAGTACTTC. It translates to CASSIDGWGEQYF.

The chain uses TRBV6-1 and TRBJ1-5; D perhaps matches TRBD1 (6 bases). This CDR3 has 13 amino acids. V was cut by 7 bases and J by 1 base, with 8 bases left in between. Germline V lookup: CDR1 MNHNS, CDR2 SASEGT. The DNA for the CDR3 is TGTGCCAGCACGGACAGAAGCAATCAGCCCCAGCATTTT. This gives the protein CASTDRSNQPQHF.

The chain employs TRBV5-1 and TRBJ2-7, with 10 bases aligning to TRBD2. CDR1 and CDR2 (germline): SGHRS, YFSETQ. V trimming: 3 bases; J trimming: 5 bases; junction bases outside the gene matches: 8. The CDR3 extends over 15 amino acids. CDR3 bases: TGCGCCAGCAGCTCGTGGGAGCGGGAGGGAAACGAGCAGTACTTC. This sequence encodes CASSSWEREGNEQYF.

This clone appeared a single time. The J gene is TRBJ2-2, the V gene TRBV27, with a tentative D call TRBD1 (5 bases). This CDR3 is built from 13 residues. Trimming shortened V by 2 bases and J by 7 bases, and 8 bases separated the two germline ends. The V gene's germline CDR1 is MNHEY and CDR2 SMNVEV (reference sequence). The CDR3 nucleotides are TGTGCCAGCAGTTTAAGACAGTACGGGGAGCTGTTTTTT. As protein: CASSLRQYGELFF.